These 9 T cell receptor beta chains were all obtained from the same sample, sequenced in a study of blood T cell repertoires in COVID-19. Produced via immunoSEQ multiplex PCR; TCRdb's table is partial and in-frame only. This table has around 100,000 clones, 85% appearing once. Specimen: peripheral blood. Receptor source: a man aged 40-50 years with acute or convalescent COVID-19.

The chain joins TRBV6-5 to TRBJ2-5; the D gene is possibly TRBD1 (5 bases). V shed 5 bases and J shed 3 bases, with 10 bases lying between them. CDR3 length: 13 residues. Germline V gene sequence: CDR1 MNHEY, CDR2 SVGAGI. The CDR3, as DNA: TGTGCCAGCAGTCTCAACAGGAAAGAGACCCAGTACTTC. Amino acid sequence: CASSLNRKETQYF.

The chain uses TRBV2 and TRBJ1-2; 10 bases are a match to TRBD1. CDR1 is SNHLY, CDR2 FYNNEI, per germline. The CDR3 covers 15 residues. Trimming took 0 bases from V and 8 from J; bases not matched to a gene: 6. CDR3 coding DNA: TGTGCCAGCAGTGAAGCTGGGACAGGGGTGGGGGGCTACACCTTC. It translates to CASSEAGTGVGGYTF.

V usage is TRBV19 and J usage is TRBJ1-1; weak D call: TRBD1 (5 bases). This CDR3 is 17 amino acids long. Per germline, CDR1 LNHDA and CDR2 SQIVND (reference sequence). V was trimmed by 0 bases and J by 1 base, leaving 15 bases between them. This CDR3 is CASSIDRRGKPNTEAFF. CDR3 coding DNA: TGTGCCAGTAGTATAGATCGGCGGGGGAAGCCGAACACTGAAGCTTTCTTT.

The chain carries TRBV29-1 and TRBJ2-1; D gene uncertain. The V end lost 4 bases, the J end lost 5 bases, and 12 bases lay between the germline ends. This CDR3 region has 13 residues. Germline CDR1 and CDR2: SQVTM and ANQGSEA. The CDR3 DNA follows: TGCAGCGTTGGACATGATCCGAACAATGAGCAGTTCTTC. Translating gives CSVGHDPNNEQFF.

The J gene is TRBJ2-1, the V gene TRBV18; 13 positions agree with TRBD2. In germline, CDR1 is KGHSH, CDR2 LQKENI. The CDR3 has 18 amino acids. The V gene end was trimmed by 6 bases and the J gene end by 1 base; junction bases not matched to a gene: 9. Here the CDR3 DNA reads TGTGCCAGCTCTCGCCCGGGACTAGCGGGGTTGTCCTACAATGAGCAGTTCTTC. It yields the protein CASSRPGLAGLSYNEQFF. Complete variable domain (other parts from reference TRBV18 and TRBJ2-1): NAGVMQNPRHLVRRRGQEARLRCSPMKGHSHVYWYRQLPEEGLKFMVYLQKENIIDESGMPKERFSAEFPKEGPSILRIQQVVRGDSAAYFCASSRPGLAGLSYNEQFFGPGTRLTVL.

The chain combines TRBV7-9 with TRBJ2-7; 9 nucleotides match TRBD1. After removal of 4 bases from V and 5 bases from J, the junction contained 6 bases not matched to a gene. The CDR3 is 14 amino acids. The germline CDR1 and CDR2 sequences are SEHNR and FQNEAQ (reference sequence). The CDR3 bases are TGTGCCAGCAGCTCTTGGGACAGGGACAACGAGCAGTACTTC. It specifies CASSSWDRDNEQYF.

This clone was observed once. The rearrangement links TRBV9 to TRBJ2-1; possibly TRBD2 for D (5 bases). The germline V and J ends were trimmed by 3 bases and 9 bases, with 13 bases remaining between them. The CDR3 has 13 residues. Germline V gene lookup returns CDR1 SGDLS and CDR2 YYNGEE. CDR3 coding DNA: TGTGCCAGCAGCGCAAGACCCCGGGGTGAGCAGTTCTTC. Protein: CASSARPRGEQFF.

V usage is TRBV28 and J usage is TRBJ1-1, with D maybe TRBD1 (5 bases). The CDR3 has 15 amino acids. Trimming shortened V by 5 bases and J by 4 bases, and 17 bases separated the two germline ends. Germline loops: CDR1 MDHEN, CDR2 SYDVKM. CDR3 nucleotide sequence: TGTGCCAGCAGTACCCGACAGATGGGTATCACTGAAGCTTTCTTT. This codes for CASSTRQMGITEAFF.

V usage is TRBV4-2 and J usage is TRBJ2-7; TRBD1 agrees at 8 bases. From germline, CDR1 is LGHNA and CDR2 YNFKEQ. There are 15 residues in the CDR3. With 1 base clipped from V and 3 bases from J, the junction kept 5 bases outside the gene matches. The CDR3 bases are TGTGCCAGCAGCCAAGGCCAGGGGGCCAGCTACGAGCAGTACTTC. Translation: CASSQGQGASYEQYF.